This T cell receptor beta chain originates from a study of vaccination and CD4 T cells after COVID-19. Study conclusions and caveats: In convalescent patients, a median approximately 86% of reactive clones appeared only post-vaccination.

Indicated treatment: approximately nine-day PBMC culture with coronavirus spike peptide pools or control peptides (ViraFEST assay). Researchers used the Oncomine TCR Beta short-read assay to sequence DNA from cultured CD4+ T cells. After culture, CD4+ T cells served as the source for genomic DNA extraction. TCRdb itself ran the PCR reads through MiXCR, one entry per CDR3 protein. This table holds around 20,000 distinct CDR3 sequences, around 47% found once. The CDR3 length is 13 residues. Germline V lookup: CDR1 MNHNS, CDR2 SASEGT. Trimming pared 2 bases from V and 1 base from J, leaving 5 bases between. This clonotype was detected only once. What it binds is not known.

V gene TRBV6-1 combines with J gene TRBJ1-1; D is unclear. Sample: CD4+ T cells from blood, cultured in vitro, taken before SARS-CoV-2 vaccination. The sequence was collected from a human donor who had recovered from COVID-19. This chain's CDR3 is CASSEIRNTEAFF. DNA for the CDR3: TGTGCCAGCAGTGAAATTCGGAACACTGAAGCTTTCTTT.